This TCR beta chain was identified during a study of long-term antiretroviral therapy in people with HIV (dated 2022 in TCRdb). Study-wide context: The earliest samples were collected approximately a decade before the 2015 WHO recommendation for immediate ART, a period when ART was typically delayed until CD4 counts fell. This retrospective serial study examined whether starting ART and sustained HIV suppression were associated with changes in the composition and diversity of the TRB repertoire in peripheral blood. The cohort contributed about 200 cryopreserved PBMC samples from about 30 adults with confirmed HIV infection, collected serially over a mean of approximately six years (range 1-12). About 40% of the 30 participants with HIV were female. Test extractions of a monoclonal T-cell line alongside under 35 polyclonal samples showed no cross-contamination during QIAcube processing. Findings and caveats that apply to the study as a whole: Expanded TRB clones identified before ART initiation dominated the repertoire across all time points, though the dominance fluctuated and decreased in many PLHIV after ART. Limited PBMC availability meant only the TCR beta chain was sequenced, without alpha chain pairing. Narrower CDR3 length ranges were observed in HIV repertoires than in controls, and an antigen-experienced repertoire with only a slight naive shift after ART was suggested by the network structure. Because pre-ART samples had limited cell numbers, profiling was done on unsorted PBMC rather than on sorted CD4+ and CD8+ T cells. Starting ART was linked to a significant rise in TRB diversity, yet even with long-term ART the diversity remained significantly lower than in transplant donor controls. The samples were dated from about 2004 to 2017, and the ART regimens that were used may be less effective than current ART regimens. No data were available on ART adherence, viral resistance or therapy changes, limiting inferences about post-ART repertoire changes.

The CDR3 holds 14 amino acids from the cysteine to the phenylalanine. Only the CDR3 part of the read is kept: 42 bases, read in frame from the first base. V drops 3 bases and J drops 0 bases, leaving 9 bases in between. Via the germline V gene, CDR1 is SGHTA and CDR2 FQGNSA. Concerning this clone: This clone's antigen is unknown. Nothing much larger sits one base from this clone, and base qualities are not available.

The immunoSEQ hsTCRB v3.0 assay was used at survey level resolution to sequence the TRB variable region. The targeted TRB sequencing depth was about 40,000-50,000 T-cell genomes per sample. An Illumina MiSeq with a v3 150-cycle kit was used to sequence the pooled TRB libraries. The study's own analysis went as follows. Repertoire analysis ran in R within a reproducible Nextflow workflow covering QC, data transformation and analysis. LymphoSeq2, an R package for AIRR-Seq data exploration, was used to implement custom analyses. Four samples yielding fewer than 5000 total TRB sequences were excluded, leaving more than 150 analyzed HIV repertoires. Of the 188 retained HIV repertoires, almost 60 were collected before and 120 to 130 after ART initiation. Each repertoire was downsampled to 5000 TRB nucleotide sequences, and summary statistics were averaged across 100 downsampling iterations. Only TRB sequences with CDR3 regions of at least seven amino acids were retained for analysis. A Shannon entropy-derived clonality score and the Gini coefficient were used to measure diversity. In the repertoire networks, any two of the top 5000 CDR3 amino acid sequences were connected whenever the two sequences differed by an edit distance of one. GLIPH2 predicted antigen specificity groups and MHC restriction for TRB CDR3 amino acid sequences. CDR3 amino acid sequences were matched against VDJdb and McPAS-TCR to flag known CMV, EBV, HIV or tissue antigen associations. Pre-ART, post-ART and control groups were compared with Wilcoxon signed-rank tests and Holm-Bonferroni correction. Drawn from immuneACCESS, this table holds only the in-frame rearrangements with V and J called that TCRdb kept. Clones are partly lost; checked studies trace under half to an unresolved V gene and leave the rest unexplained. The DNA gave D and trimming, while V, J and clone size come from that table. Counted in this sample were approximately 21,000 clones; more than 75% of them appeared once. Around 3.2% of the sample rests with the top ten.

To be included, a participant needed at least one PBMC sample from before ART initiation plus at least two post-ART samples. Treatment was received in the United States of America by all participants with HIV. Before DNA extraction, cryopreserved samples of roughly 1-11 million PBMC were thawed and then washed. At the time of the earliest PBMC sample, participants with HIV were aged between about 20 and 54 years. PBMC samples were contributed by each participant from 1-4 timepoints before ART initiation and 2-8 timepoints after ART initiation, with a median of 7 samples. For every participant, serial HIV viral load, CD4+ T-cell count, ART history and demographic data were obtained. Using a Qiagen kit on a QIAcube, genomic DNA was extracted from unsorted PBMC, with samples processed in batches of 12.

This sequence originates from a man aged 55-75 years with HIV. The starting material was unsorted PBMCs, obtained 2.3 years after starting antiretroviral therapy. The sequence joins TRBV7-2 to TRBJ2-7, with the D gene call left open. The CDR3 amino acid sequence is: CASSFSDDSYEQYF. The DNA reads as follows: TGTGCCAGCAGCTTTTCGGACGACTCCTACGAGCAGTACTTC. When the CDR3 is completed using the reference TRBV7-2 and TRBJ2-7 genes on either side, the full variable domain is GAGVSQSPSNKVTEKGKDVELRCDPISGHTALYWYRQSLGQGLEFLIYFQGNSAPDKSGLPSDRFSAERTGGSVSTLTIQRTQQEDSAVYLCASSFSDDSYEQYFGPGTRLTVT.